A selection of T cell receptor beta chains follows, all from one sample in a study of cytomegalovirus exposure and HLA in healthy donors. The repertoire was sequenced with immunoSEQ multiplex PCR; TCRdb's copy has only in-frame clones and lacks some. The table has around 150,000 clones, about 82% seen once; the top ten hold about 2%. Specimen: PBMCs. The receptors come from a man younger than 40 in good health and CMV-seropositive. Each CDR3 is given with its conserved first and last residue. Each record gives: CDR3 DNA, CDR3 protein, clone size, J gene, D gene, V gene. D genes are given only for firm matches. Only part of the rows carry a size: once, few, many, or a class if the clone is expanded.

DNA: TGTGCCAGCAGCTTAGACAGGGCCATAGAGCGCTACACCTTC
CDR3: CASSLDRAIERYTF
size: few
J: TRBJ1-2
D: TRBD1
V: TRBV5-4

DNA: TGTGCCAGCAGTGACCTCCTAATCTCGGAGGGAGCCTATGGCTACACCTTC
CDR3: CASSDLLISEGAYGYTF
size: once
J: TRBJ1-2
D: -
V: TRBV2

DNA: TGTGCCAGCAGCTTGGAGATTGGCCTAGCGGGGGGCCACTCCTACGAGCAGTACTTC
CDR3: CASSLEIGLAGGHSYEQYF
size: -
J: TRBJ2-7
D: TRBD2
V: TRBV5-7

DNA: TGTGCCAGCAGTTTAGCCCCAGGGGTAGGTCAGCCCCAGCATTTT
CDR3: CASSLAPGVGQPQHF
size: -
J: TRBJ1-5
D: -
V: TRBV27

DNA: TGTGCCAGCAGTGCCCGACAGGCCACGACGCCGCAAGCTTTCTTT
CDR3: CASSARQATTPQAFF
size: -
J: TRBJ1-1
D: -
V: TRBV25-1

DNA: TGTGCCAGCAGTGAATATACGACAGACTACGAGCAGTACTTC
CDR3: CASSEYTTDYEQYF
size: -
J: TRBJ2-7
D: -
V: TRBV25-1

DNA: TGCGCCAGCAGCTCGACCGGGACAACTGGAAACACCATATATTTT
CDR3: CASSSTGTTGNTIYF
size: few
J: TRBJ1-3
D: -
V: TRBV5-1

DNA: TGTGCCAGCAGTCCTGAGCATGGGGGGTCCTACGAGCAGTACTTC
CDR3: CASSPEHGGSYEQYF
size: -
J: TRBJ2-7
D: -
V: TRBV27

DNA: TGCGCCAGCAGCACGGGACAGGGGGCGTCGTCCTACAATGAGCAGTTCTTC
CDR3: CASSTGQGASSYNEQFF
size: -
J: TRBJ2-1
D: TRBD1
V: TRBV5-1

DNA: TGCAGCGTTGAGAGGTCCCGGGACAGTATATTTCAAGAGACCCAGTACTTC
CDR3: CSVERSRDSIFQETQYF
size: -
J: TRBJ2-5
D: TRBD1
V: TRBV29-1

DNA: TGTGCCAGCAGTTTAACAGGACTAGCGGTAGAGCAGTACTTC
CDR3: CASSLTGLAVEQYF
size: -
J: TRBJ2-7
D: TRBD2
V: TRBV27

DNA: TGCGCCAGCAGCCGCCAGACAGGATCCCATAATTCACCCCTCCACTTT
CDR3: CASSRQTGSHNSPLHF
size: -
J: TRBJ1-6
D: -
V: TRBV4-3

DNA: TGTGCCAGCAGCTTAGCGGGGCCCAACACCGGGGAGCTGTTTTTT
CDR3: CASSLAGPNTGELFF
size: -
J: TRBJ2-2
D: -
V: TRBV7-2

DNA: TGCGCCAGCAGCCAAGTCGGCAGGGAGGCTGGAAACACCATATATTTT
CDR3: CASSQVGREAGNTIYF
size: -
J: TRBJ1-3
D: -
V: TRBV4-1

DNA: TGTGCCAGCAGCCTTCAAGGGGCAGGTGAAAAACTGTTTTTT
CDR3: CASSLQGAGEKLFF
size: few
J: TRBJ1-4
D: -
V: TRBV2

DNA: TGCGCCAGCAGCCAGGACAGGGCGCGTGGCTACACCTTC
CDR3: CASSQDRARGYTF
size: few
J: TRBJ1-2
D: TRBD1
V: TRBV4-1

DNA: TGCGCCAGCAGCCAACCCGACAGGGCCAAGAGCGTGGGCACTGAAGCTTTCTTT
CDR3: CASSQPDRAKSVGTEAFF
size: -
J: TRBJ1-1
D: TRBD1
V: TRBV4-1

DNA: TGTGCCAGTAGTATTTTTATCGGCAATCAGCCCCAGCATTTT
CDR3: CASSIFIGNQPQHF
size: once
J: TRBJ1-5
D: -
V: TRBV19

DNA: TGCGCCAGCAGCGGAACGACAGGGACCAATTCACCCCTCCACTTT
CDR3: CASSGTTGTNSPLHF
size: few
J: TRBJ1-6
D: TRBD1
V: TRBV5-1

DNA: TGTGCCAGCAGCGGGGATTCTGGCATTCAGTACTTC
CDR3: CASSGDSGIQYF
size: once
J: TRBJ2-4
D: -
V: TRBV2

DNA: TGTGCCAGCAGCAAATCGGTGGGAGCGGGGGAGACCCAGTACTTC
CDR3: CASSKSVGAGETQYF
size: few
J: TRBJ2-5
D: -
V: TRBV21-1

DNA: TGTGCCAGCAGCAGAGGACACACAGATACGCAGTATTTT
CDR3: CASSRGHTDTQYF
size: -
J: TRBJ2-3
D: -
V: TRBV6-4

DNA: TGTGCCATCAGGCGAGCGGGGGGCCGTCGCACAGATACGCAGTATTTT
CDR3: CAIRRAGGRRTDTQYF
size: few
J: TRBJ2-3
D: TRBD2
V: TRBV10-3

DNA: TGTGCCAGCAGCTTAGACAGGGGGAGTGGAAACACCATATATTTT
CDR3: CASSLDRGSGNTIYF
size: -
J: TRBJ1-3
D: TRBD1
V: TRBV7-2